The 13 T cell receptor beta chains listed next were all sequenced from one sample in a study of cytomegalovirus exposure and HLA in healthy donors. Use of 60 Vbeta and 13 Jbeta primers characterized the PCR. Sequenced by immunoSEQ multiplex PCR; TCRdb stores in-frame clones only, minus some. The sample has about 190,000 clones; more than 75% are singletons. The specimen was PBMCs. These receptor sequences come from a man aged 30 to 45 in good health and CMV-seronegative.

The chain employs TRBV29-1 and TRBJ2-6; TRBD1 matches at 7 bases. The CDR3 is made up of 15 amino acids. Germline values: CDR1 SQVTM, CDR2 ANQGSEA. The V and J ends lost 4 bases and 4 bases, in that order; junction bases with no gene match: 7. The CDR3 region is CSVGDRVAGANVLTF. CDR3 in DNA: TGCAGCGTTGGCGACAGGGTAGCGGGGGCCAACGTCCTGACTTTC. Based on the CDR3 plus reference TRBV29-1 and TRBJ2-6, the full variable domain is SAVISQKPSRDICQRGTSLTIQCQVDSQVTMMFWYRQQPGQSLTLIATANQGSEATYESGFVIDKFPISRPNLTFSTLTVSNMSPEDSSIYLCSVGDRVAGANVLTFGAGSRLTVL.

This chain connects TRBV27 to TRBJ2-1, with TRBD2 identical over 10 bases. Germline trimming cut 3 bases from V and 6 bases from J; bases unmatched to any gene: 11. CDR3 size: 17 residues. Germline assignment: CDR1 MNHEY and CDR2 SMNVEV (reference sequence). CDR3 sequence reads: CASSFLGGSGRGNEQFF. In DNA, the CDR3 is TGTGCCAGCAGTTTTCTGGGGGGGAGCGGGAGGGGCAATGAGCAGTTCTTC.

This clone was counted a single time. The genes are TRBV28 and TRBJ2-2; D is possibly TRBD2 (6 bases). Germline CDR1 is MDHEN and CDR2 is SYDVKM. The CDR3 covers 14 residues. Deletions cut 5 bases from V and 2 bases from J, with 9 bases between. The CDR3 region has the DNA TGTGCCAGCAGTGACGGGAGAAACACCGGGGAGCTGTTTTTT. This translates into CASSDGRNTGELFF.

The chain combines TRBV18 with TRBJ1-1; D may be TRBD1 (6 bases). Germline-derived CDR1 and CDR2 are KGHSH and LQKENI. CDR3 length equals 16 residues. V was clipped by 2 bases and J by 0 bases, with 13 bases between them. CDR3 sequence reads: CASSPGTIHMNTEAFF. DNA for the CDR3: TGTGCCAGCTCACCAGGGACAATTCACATGAACACTGAAGCTTTCTTT.

The rearrangement uses TRBV27 and TRBJ1-2; TRBD1 agrees at 8 bases. Germline V CDR1 and CDR2: MNHEY, SMNVEV (reference sequence). Trimming at V came to 7 bases and at J to 0 bases, leaving 4 bases not matched to a gene. The CDR3 sequence is 14 residues long. CDR3 in DNA: TGTGCCAGCACTAGGACAGGGTCTAACTATGGCTACACCTTC. The encoded protein is CASTRTGSNYGYTF.

V usage is TRBV28 and J usage is TRBJ2-1; TRBD2 agrees at 8 bases. Trimming at V came to 2 bases and at J to 7 bases, leaving 13 bases not matched to a gene. This CDR3 is 17 amino acids long. Germline CDR1 MDHEN, CDR2 SYDVKM. The CDR3 loop is CASSLGGASGPSNEQFF. The CDR3 DNA reads TGTGCCAGCAGTTTAGGGGGGGCTAGCGGGCCCTCGAATGAGCAGTTCTTC.

This rearrangement joins TRBV19 to TRBJ1-1, with a possible D match to TRBD1 (6 bases). The V gene's germline CDR1 is LNHDA and CDR2 SQIVND (reference sequence). The CDR3 length is 12 residues. V lost 8 bases, J lost 1 base, and 8 bases lay in between. This chain's CDR3 is CASSQGNTEAFF. Here the CDR3 DNA reads TGTGCCAGTTCACAGGGGAACACTGAAGCTTTCTTT.

This sequence joins TRBV19 and TRBJ2-4; no firm D call. The CDR3 contains 14 residues. The germline gives CDR1 LNHDA, CDR2 SQIVND (reference sequence). V dropped 6 bases and J dropped 0 bases, with 9 bases sitting between them. In nucleotides, the CDR3 is TGTGCCAGTAGCCTCTTATTAGCCAAAAACATTCAGTACTTC. Translation: CASSLLLAKNIQYF. The whole variable domain, remainder taken from reference TRBV19 and TRBJ2-4, is DGGITQSPKYLFRKEGQNVTLSCEQNLNHDAMYWYRQDPGQGLRLIYYSQIVNDFQKGDIAEGYSVSREKKESFPLTVTSAQKNPTAFYLCASSLLLAKNIQYFGAGTRLSVL.

This CDR3 is CASSFGGGRNQETQYF. In nucleotides, the CDR3 is TGTGCCAGCAGCTTTGGTGGCGGGAGGAACCAAGAGACCCAGTACTTC. The chain recombines TRBV5-4 with TRBJ2-5, with TRBD2 identical over 8 bases. This CDR3 spans 16 amino acids. V lost 2 bases to trimming and J lost 0 bases; unmatched junction nucleotides: 6. The germline V gene has CDR1 SGHNT and CDR2 YYREEE (reference sequence).

The chain combines TRBV19 with TRBJ2-7, with D tentatively TRBD1 (5 bases). Germline CDR1 and CDR2: LNHDA and SQIVND (reference sequence). The germline V and J ends were trimmed by 6 bases and 3 bases, with 12 bases remaining between them. The CDR3 consists of 13 residues. The CDR3 region has the DNA TGTGCCAGTAGACCTGAGGACAACTACGAGCAGTACTTC. Protein: CASRPEDNYEQYF.

For this clone: The same CDR3 can be traced to other DNA sequences in this sample. The V gene is TRBV7-9, the J gene TRBJ1-5; D remains ambiguous. V lost 5 bases to trimming and J lost 9 bases, with 8 bases between them. The CDR3 loop spans 11 amino acids. CDR1 is SEHNR and CDR2 is FQNEAQ in the germline V gene (reference sequence). The CDR3 sequence is CASSLGGPQHF. In nucleotides, the CDR3 is TGTGCCAGCAGCCTGGGAGGGCCCCAGCATTTT. Full variable domain (rest looked up from reference TRBV7-9 and TRBJ1-5): DTGVSQNPRHKITKRGQNVTFRCDPISEHNRLYWYRQTLGQGPEFLTYFQNEAQLEKSRLLSDRFSAERPKGSFSTLEIQRTEQGDSAMYLCASSLGGPQHFGDGTRLSIL.

The chain uses TRBV29-1 and TRBJ2-7; 9 positions agree with TRBD1. This CDR3 has 12 amino acids. The trim removed 6 bases at V and 5 bases at J, leaving 5 bases unmatched. CDR1 and CDR2 (germline): SQVTM, ANQGSEA. The CDR3 sequence: CSVKQGANEQYF. CDR3 in DNA: TGCAGCGTCAAACAGGGGGCGAACGAGCAGTACTTC.

The V gene is TRBV7-2, the J gene TRBJ2-5; 8 bases are shared with TRBD1. Germline V gene sequence: CDR1 SGHTA, CDR2 FQGNSA. This CDR3 contains 16 residues. Trimming took 4 bases from V and 5 from J; bases not matched to a gene: 12. CDR3 bases: TGTGCCAGCAGCTACCTCCGGACAGGGCCGGGGGAGACCCAGTACTTC. Translated, it gives CASSYLRTGPGETQYF. The entire variable domain, with the rest obtained from reference TRBV7-2 and TRBJ2-5, is as follows: GAGVSQSPSNKVTEKGKDVELRCDPISGHTALYWYRQSLGQGLEFLIYFQGNSAPDKSGLPSDRFSAERTGGSVSTLTIQRTQQEDSAVYLCASSYLRTGPGETQYFGPGTRLLVL.